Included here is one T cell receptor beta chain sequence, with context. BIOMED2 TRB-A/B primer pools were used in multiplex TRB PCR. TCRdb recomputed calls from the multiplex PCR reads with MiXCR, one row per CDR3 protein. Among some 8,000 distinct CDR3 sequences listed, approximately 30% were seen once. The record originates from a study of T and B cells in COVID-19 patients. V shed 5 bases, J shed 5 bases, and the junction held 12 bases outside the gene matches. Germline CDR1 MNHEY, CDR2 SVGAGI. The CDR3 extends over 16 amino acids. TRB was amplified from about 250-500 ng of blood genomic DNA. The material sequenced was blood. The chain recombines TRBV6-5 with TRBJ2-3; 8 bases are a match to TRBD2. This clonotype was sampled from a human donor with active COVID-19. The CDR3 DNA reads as TGTGCCAGCAGTCCGAATAGCGGGGTTTTTGGAGATACGCAGTATTTT. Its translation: CASSPNSGVFGDTQYF.